Listed below are T cell receptor beta chains from one sample, sequenced in a study of OX40 agonist ivuxolimab in advanced cancers. Profiling relied on immunoSEQ multiplex PCR, and the TCRdb table lists in-frame clones only, not all of them. This sample has roughly 70,000 clones, with 70% to 90% found just once. The sequenced sample was CD4+ or CD8+ T cells sorted from blood, obtained in a trial of the OX40 agonist ivuxolimab. These receptors came from an adult with an advanced solid tumor such as melanoma, head and neck, liver or kidney cancer. Both conserved end residues are part of each CDR3.

V gene: TRBV7-9
J gene: TRBJ2-1
CDR3 protein: CASSAGDSGEVYEQFF

V gene: TRBV18
J gene: TRBJ1-1
CDR3 protein: CASSPQGAHTEAFF

V gene: TRBV19
J gene: TRBJ1-4
CDR3 protein: CASSRTGGGEKLFF

V gene: TRBV5-1
J gene: TRBJ2-5
CDR3 protein: CASSLSGDETQYF

V gene: TRBV29-1
J gene: TRBJ1-1
CDR3 protein: CSVQTGMNTEAFF

V gene: TRBV28
J gene: TRBJ1-2
CDR3 protein: CASSARAPMSYTF

V gene: TRBV15
J gene: TRBJ1-1
CDR3 protein: CATSREDSMNTEAFF

V gene: TRBV7-9
J gene: TRBJ1-4
CDR3 protein: CASSSTALREKLFF

V gene: TRBV7-9
J gene: TRBJ1-2
CDR3 protein: CASSLESQFTGRGYTF

V gene: TRBV28
J gene: TRBJ1-1
CDR3 protein: CASSPMAVGQGNEAFF

V gene: TRBV7-2
J gene: TRBJ2-7
CDR3 protein: CASSLGKTRADYSYEQYF

V gene: TRBV6-6
J gene: TRBJ1-5
CDR3 protein: CASSFDMRDQPQHF

V gene: TRBV4-3
J gene: TRBJ2-7
CDR3 protein: CASSQGLTGSEQYF

V gene: TRBV6-6
J gene: TRBJ1-6
CDR3 protein: CASSFLQGLTSPLHF